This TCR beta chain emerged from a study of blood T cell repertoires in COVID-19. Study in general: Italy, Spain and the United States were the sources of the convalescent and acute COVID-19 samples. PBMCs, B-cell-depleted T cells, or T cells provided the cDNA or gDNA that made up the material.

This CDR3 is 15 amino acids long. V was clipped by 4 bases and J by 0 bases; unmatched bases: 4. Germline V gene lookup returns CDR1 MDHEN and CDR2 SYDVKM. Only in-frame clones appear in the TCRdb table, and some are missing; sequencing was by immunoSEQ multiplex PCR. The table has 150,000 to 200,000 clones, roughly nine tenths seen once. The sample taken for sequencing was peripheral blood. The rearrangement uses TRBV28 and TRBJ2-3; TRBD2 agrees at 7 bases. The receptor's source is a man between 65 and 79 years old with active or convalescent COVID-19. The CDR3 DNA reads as TGTGCCAGCAGTTCCCCGGGGGGTAGCACAGATACGCAGTATTTT. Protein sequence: CASSSPGGSTDTQYF.